A single sample gave rise to the 30 T cell receptor beta chains below, sequenced in a study of glioma-infiltrating T cells. Amplification of TCR alpha and beta CDR3 regions from RNA used iRepertoire nested multiplex PCR. Each CDR3 protein is one row after TCRdb ran MiXCR on the multiplex PCR reads. Of about 210,000 distinct CDR3 sequences detected, around 30% appear once; the ten largest clones hold about 19%. The sample taken for sequencing was glioma tissue, nonneoplastic brain tissue, or PBMCs (not recorded which). These receptors were collected from a human donor with low-grade glioma or glioblastoma, undergoing nonglioma brain surgery, or in good health (not recorded which).

This clonotype was observed at least ten times. V gene TRBV6-2 or TRBV6-3 combines with J gene TRBJ2-1; D not resolved. The CDR3 loop spans 14 amino acids. Per germline, CDR1 MNHEY and CDR2 SVGEGT. Trimming took off 2 bases at V and 0 bases at J, with 5 bases between the two ends. CDR3 loop: CASSYPSSYNEQFF. The CDR3 DNA sequence: TGTGCCAGCAGTTACCCGAGCTCCTACAATGAGCAGTTCTTC.

Note on this clonotype: Given a much more abundant clone one base away, this may be a read error. V and J are TRBV7-7 and TRBJ2-2; 7 bases fit TRBD2. This CDR3 spans 14 amino acids. CDR1 is SSHAT and CDR2 is FNYEAQ in the germline V gene (reference sequence). The CDR3 spells CASRLELASGELFF. CDR3 bases: TGTGCCAGCAGATTAGAACTAGCGTCCGGGGAGCTGTTTTTT.

Remarks on this clonotype: A much bigger clone sits one base away, suggesting this may be a read error. The V call is TRBV28, the J call TRBJ2-7; a possible D gene is TRBD2 (6 bases). Germline V lookup: CDR1 MDHEN, CDR2 SYDVKM. With 1 base removed from V and 6 bases from J, the gap between germline ends came to 16 bases. The CDR3 is 15 residues long. The CDR3 loop reads CASSLSGTGPREQYF. DNA of the CDR3: TGTGCCAGCAGTTTATCCGGGACTGGCCCCCGCGAGCAGTACTTC.

This clonotype has ten or more counts. The chain employs TRBV7-8 and TRBJ2-3; D is ambiguous. The CDR3 has 16 amino acids. Trimming shortened V by 1 base and J by 0 bases, and 11 bases separated the two germline ends. Looked up from germline, CDR1 is SGHVS and CDR2 is FQNEAQ. CDR3 nucleotides: TGTGCCAGCAGCTTAGGCGCGTCCCCTAGCACAGATACGCAGTATTTT. Translation: CASSLGASPSTDTQYF. Complete variable domain (other parts from reference TRBV7-8 and TRBJ2-3): GAGVSQSPRYKVAKRGQDVALRCDPISGHVSLFWYQQALGQGPEFLTYFQNEAQLDKSGLPSDRFFAERPEGSVSTLKIQRTQQEDSAVYLCASSLGASPSTDTQYFGPGTRLTVL.

This clonotype was picked up a small number of times. The chain is built from TRBV4-3 and TRBJ1-2; no clear D gene. V lost 0 bases, J lost 5 bases, and 13 bases lay in between. The CDR3 is 15 residues long. The germline V gene encodes CDR1 LGHNA and CDR2 YSLEER. CDR3 amino acids: CASSQDVWFPYGYTF. DNA of the CDR3: TGCGCCAGCAGCCAAGACGTGTGGTTCCCTTATGGCTACACCTTC.

In its sample, this clonotype was seen once. The CDR3 does not close with the conserved phenylalanine or tryptophan, likely indicating a read error. The DNA is left out, because the CDR3 cannot be placed on it with certainty; the CDR3 is given as TCRdb lists it. This chain joins TRBV6-9 and TRBJ2-5; the table assigns TRBD2, which was not confirmed against the DNA. Germline V CDR1 and CDR2: MNHGY, SVAAGI. The CDR3 comprises 17 residues, both ends counted. The CDR3 loop reads CASSYGGLPLYQETQCV.

Notes on this clonotype: A much larger clone is a single base away; this may be a read error. This chain links TRBV7-9 with TRBJ2-7, with 9 bases matching TRBD2. Germline V gene lookup returns CDR1 SEHNR and CDR2 FQNEAQ (reference sequence). V was clipped by 5 bases and J by 2 bases; unmatched bases: 4. This CDR3 has 14 amino acids. CDR3 region: CASSTGLAPYEQYF. The CDR3 DNA follows: TGTGCCAGCAGCACGGGACTAGCCCCCTACGAGCAGTACTTC.

Only one count was recorded for this clonotype. A single base separates this from a much larger clone, so it may be a read error. The V gene is TRBV7-2, the J gene TRBJ1-5, with D uncertain. CDR3 length equals 14 residues. Germline CDR1 is SGHTA and CDR2 is FQGNSA. The germline V and J ends were trimmed by 2 bases and 6 bases, with 11 bases remaining between them. The CDR3 is CASSLPLPGQPQHF. The CDR3 DNA is TGTGCCAGCAGCTTACCCTTACCGGGTCAGCCCCAGCATTTT. The entire variable domain, with the rest obtained from reference TRBV7-2 and TRBJ1-5, is as follows: GAGVSQSPSNKVTEKGKDVELRCDPISGHTALYWYRQSLGQGLEFLIYFQGNSAPDKSGLPSDRFSAERTGGSVSTLTIQRTQQEDSAVYLCASSLPLPGQPQHFGDGTRLSIL.

This clonotype was seen repeatedly, ten times or more. This sequence joins TRBV7-2 and TRBJ2-5; 8 positions agree with TRBD2. CDR3 length: 14 residues. Germline-derived CDR1 and CDR2 are SGHTA and FQGNSA. V lost 2 bases, J lost 5 bases, and 4 bases stayed unmatched. As DNA, the CDR3 is TGTGCCAGCAGCTTATCGTCGGGGGGGGAGACCCAGTACTTC. Its protein is CASSLSSGGETQYF.

This clonotype occurred many times. This chain uses TRBV27 with TRBJ2-1; D is undetermined. Between the trimmed V and J ends, which lost 8 bases and 7 bases, there was a span of 21 bases. The CDR3 length is 15 residues. Germline V gene sequence: CDR1 MNHEY, CDR2 SMNVEV (reference sequence). The CDR3 here is CASQTRIGSGNEQFF. As DNA, the CDR3 is TGTGCCAGCCAAACCCGGATTGGATCGGGTAATGAGCAGTTCTTC.

This clonotype was seen repeatedly, ten times or more. The V gene is TRBV4-3, the J gene TRBJ1-2; D is ambiguous. Looked up from germline, CDR1 is LGHNA and CDR2 is YSLEER. The V end was cut by 4 bases, the J end by 2 bases, with 8 bases between. This CDR3 spans 13 amino acids. The chain's CDR3 is CASSPQVNYGYTF. The DNA for the CDR3 is TGCGCCAGCAGCCCCCAAGTGAACTATGGCTACACCTTC.

This clonotype was picked up many times. The CDR3 DNA reads as TGTGCCAGCAGTTACTCATGGATCAAAGGCGAGACCCAGTACTTC. Its translation is CASSYSWIKGETQYF. The chain links TRBV6-5 to TRBJ2-5; D remains unclear. The CDR3 totals 15 residues. Germline V gene data show CDR1 as MNHEY and CDR2 as SVGAGI. The V and J ends lost 0 bases and 5 bases respectively, with 13 bases between them.

In this sample, this clonotype turned up many times. This chain links TRBV15 with TRBJ2-7, with a weak D call TRBD1 (6 bases). V was clipped by 2 bases and J by 5 bases, with 22 bases between them. Per the germline V gene, CDR1 is LNHNV and CDR2 is YYDKDF (reference sequence). This CDR3 has 17 amino acids. Here the CDR3 reads CATSRLGTPRHDDEQYF. The CDR3 bases are TGTGCCACCAGCAGATTGGGGACACCGAGGCATGACGACGAGCAGTACTTC.

In this sample, this clonotype turned up a few times. V usage is TRBV11-2 and J usage is TRBJ1-1, with TRBD1 as a possible D gene (6 bases). Germline values: CDR1 SGHAT, CDR2 FQNNGV. With 3 bases removed from V and 4 bases from J, the gap between germline ends came to 21 bases. The CDR3 has 17 residues. In DNA, the CDR3 is TGTGCCAGCAGCTTCCAGGCACAGACAGGCCTACCCACTGAAGCTTTCTTT. This sequence encodes CASSFQAQTGLPTEAFF.

This clonotype was counted a few times. The chain employs TRBV5-4 and TRBJ1-2; unclear D gene. Per germline, CDR1 SGHNT and CDR2 YYREEE (reference sequence). The CDR3 runs to 13 residues. V was cut by 0 bases and J by 1 base, with 4 bases left in between. The CDR3 spells CASSLVVNYGYTF. CDR3 coding DNA: TGTGCCAGCAGCTTGGTGGTTAACTATGGCTACACCTTC.

A single count supports this clonotype. A much larger clone lies a single base off, so this may be a read error. This chain uses TRBV19 with TRBJ2-7, with D hard to call. Germline assignment: CDR1 LNHDA and CDR2 SQIVND (reference sequence). The V gene lost 5 bases and the J gene lost 4 bases, with 12 bases spanning the gap. The CDR3 runs 13 residues. The CDR3: CASSVRYDYEQYF. The CDR3 DNA sequence: TGTGCCAGTAGTGTCCGTTATGATTACGAGCAGTACTTC.

The sample holds many counts of this clonotype. The CDR3 region is CASSLVQQPQHF. CDR3 nucleotide sequence: TGTGCCAGCAGTTTGGTTCAACAGCCCCAGCATTTT. V and J are TRBV6-1 and TRBJ1-5; no clear D gene. Germline loops: CDR1 MNHNS, CDR2 SASEGT. CDR3 length equals 12 residues. Trimming stripped 5 bases from V and 7 bases from J, with 9 bases between.

This clonotype was seen at least ten times. The V gene is TRBV6-2 or TRBV6-3, the J gene TRBJ2-5; 11 nucleotides agree with TRBD2. The germline V gene has CDR1 MNHEY and CDR2 SVGEGT. J lost 2 bases, V lost 8 bases, and 4 bases had no gene match. The length of the CDR3 is 14 residues. The CDR3 nucleotides read TGTGCCAGCCCGACTAGCGGGGCTCAAGAGACCCAGTACTTC. Encoded protein: CASPTSGAQETQYF.

Of note for this clonotype: A read error is possible here, since a much larger clone lies one base away. The chain combines TRBV3-1 with TRBJ2-1; 7 nucleotides align to TRBD1. This CDR3 region has 15 residues. Per the germline V gene, CDR1 is LGHDT and CDR2 is YNNKEL (reference sequence). The DNA for the CDR3 is TGTGCCAGCAGTTATAGAGGGGGCGCCTACAATCAGCAGTTCTTC. Its translation: CASSYRGGAYNQQFF.

This clonotype was recorded at least ten times. This chain joins TRBV27 and TRBJ1-1; no clear D gene. The CDR3 has 12 amino acids. Trimming left V 5 bases short and J 4 bases short, with 8 bases between. CDR1 and CDR2 (germline): MNHEY, SMNVEV (reference sequence). As DNA, the CDR3 is TGTGCCAGCAGTCTCCTGGGCACTGAAGCTTTCTTT. It encodes CASSLLGTEAFF.

This clonotype was picked up many times. The CDR3 is CASSPASGFYNEQFF. The DNA of the CDR3 is TGTGCCAGCAGCCCCGCCAGCGGGTTCTACAATGAGCAGTTCTTC. The chain uses TRBV3-1 and TRBJ2-1; D possibly corresponds to TRBD2 (6 bases). Germline CDR1 and CDR2: LGHDT and YNNKEL (reference sequence). Trimming took 4 bases from V and 3 from J, leaving 13 bases between them. CDR3 length: 15 residues.

As concerns this clonotype: A clone one base away is much larger, so this may be a read error. The chain uses TRBV27 and TRBJ2-3, with 12 bases lining up with TRBD2. This CDR3 is built from 18 residues. Germline V gene sequence: CDR1 MNHEY, CDR2 SMNVEV (reference sequence). Losses at the gene ends were 5 bases for V and 1 base for J; bases not matched to a gene: 10. CDR3 bases: TGTGCCAGCAGTCTCGACATAGGACTAGCGGGACGCACAGATACGCAGTATTTT. The encoded protein is CASSLDIGLAGRTDTQYF.

The sample holds many counts of this clonotype. The chain uses TRBV28 and TRBJ1-2; 8 positions match TRBD1. This CDR3 comprises 14 residues. The J segment lost 8 bases and the V segment lost 6 bases, leaving 11 bases of the junction unmatched. Germline CDR1 and CDR2: MDHEN and SYDVKM. The CDR3 nucleotides are TGTGCCAGCAGCCCTGGACAGGGAACCGCGGGCTACACCTTC. Its translation: CASSPGQGTAGYTF.

About this clonotype: A read error may explain this, as a much larger clone is one base away. The chain links TRBV7-9 to TRBJ1-4; no definite D call. CDR3 size: 14 residues. The V gene's germline CDR1 is SEHNR and CDR2 FQNEAQ (reference sequence). The CDR3 loop reads CASSQTPGEEKVFF. The CDR3 DNA follows: TGTGCCAGCAGCCAAACACCGGGAGAGGAAAAAGTGTTTTTT. The whole variable domain, filled in from reference TRBV7-9 and TRBJ1-4, reads DTGVSQNPRHKITKRGQNVTFRCDPISEHNRLYWYRQTLGQGPEFLTYFQNEAQLEKSRLLSDRFSAERPKGSFSTLEIQRTEQGDSAMYLCASSQTPGEEKVFFGSGTQLSVL.

As for this clonotype: A much larger clone differs from this one at a single base, so this may be a read error. The chain uses TRBV5-4 and TRBJ2-1, with 9 bases aligning to TRBD2. This CDR3 is 18 amino acids long. V trimming: 4 bases; J trimming: 7 bases; junction bases outside the gene matches: 18. CDR1 is SGHNT, CDR2 YYREEE, per germline (reference sequence). For the CDR3, the DNA is TGTGCCAGCAGCGTCTTCATAGCGGGAGAGCTAGGAGAGAATGAGCAGTTCTTC. Translation: CASSVFIAGELGENEQFF.

Comment on this clonotype: A much larger clone sits a single nucleotide away, making a read error possible. This rearrangement joins TRBV24-1 to TRBJ2-1; a weak D match, TRBD2 (6 bases). The germline CDR1 and CDR2 sequences are KGHDR and SFDVKD. The CDR3 sequence is 16 residues long. The CDR3 DNA reads as TGTGCCACCAGTGATGCCACTAGCCCCCGGGTTGGTGAGCAGTCCTTC. Translation: CATSDATSPRVGEQSF.

Regarding this clonotype: A much larger clone sits a single nucleotide away, making a read error possible. The chain joins TRBV11-1 to TRBJ1-1; 7 bases map to TRBD1. This CDR3 is built from 14 residues. Germline CDR1 SGHAT, CDR2 FQDESV (reference sequence). Here the CDR3 reads CASSQQGLNTGAFF. CDR3 in DNA: TGCGCCAGCAGCCAACAGGGGTTGAACACTGGAGCTTTCTTT.

In this sample, this clonotype turned up a few times. The chain has TRBV3-1 and TRBJ2-3; no reliable D call. CDR1 is LGHDT, CDR2 YNNKEL, per germline (reference sequence). The V gene lost 1 base and the J gene lost 1 base, with 9 bases spanning the gap. The CDR3 extends over 15 amino acids. CDR3 residues: CASSQGVLGTDTQYF. CDR3 DNA: TGTGCCAGCAGCCAAGGTGTTTTAGGCACAGATACGCAGTATTTT.

This clonotype was seen repeatedly, ten times or more. The chain employs TRBV20-1 and TRBJ2-1, with 9 bases aligning to TRBD2. With V trimmed by 3 bases and J by 2 bases, 5 bases remained unmatched. Germline-derived CDR1 and CDR2 are DFQATT and SNEGSKA (reference sequence). The CDR3 has 15 residues. In DNA form, the CDR3 reads TGCAGTGCTAGTCGGGCTAGCGGGGCCTACAATGAGCAGTTCTTC. This encodes CSASRASGAYNEQFF.

This clonotype showed up many times. This sequence joins TRBV4-1 and TRBJ2-7; D is unresolved. This CDR3 is built from 15 residues. V lost 0 bases and J 3 bases, leaving 12 bases between the germline ends. The germline CDR1 and CDR2 sequences are MGHRA and YSYEKL. CDR3 region: CASSQDAAYYYEQYF. CDR3 nucleotides: TGCGCCAGCAGCCAAGACGCAGCCTACTACTACGAGCAGTACTTC.